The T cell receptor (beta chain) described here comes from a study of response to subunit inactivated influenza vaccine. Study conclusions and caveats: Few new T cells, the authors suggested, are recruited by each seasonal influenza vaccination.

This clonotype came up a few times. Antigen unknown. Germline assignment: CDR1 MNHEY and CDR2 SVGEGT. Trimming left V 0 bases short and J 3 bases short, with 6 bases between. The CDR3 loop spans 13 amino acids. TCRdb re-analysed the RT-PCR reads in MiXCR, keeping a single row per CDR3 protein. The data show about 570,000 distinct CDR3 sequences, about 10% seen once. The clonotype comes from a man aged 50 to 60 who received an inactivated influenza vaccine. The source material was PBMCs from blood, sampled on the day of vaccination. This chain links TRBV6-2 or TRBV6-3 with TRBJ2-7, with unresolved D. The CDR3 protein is CASSYSAFYEQYF. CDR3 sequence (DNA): TGTGCCAGCAGTTACTCGGCATTCTACGAGCAGTACTTC.